These 23 T cell receptor beta chains were all obtained from the same sample, sequenced in a study of regulatory T cells in long-lasting Graves disease. Time point given: persistent/refractory GD, antithyroid drugs over 5 years with positive TRAb. Construction of the TCR library relied on RNA isolated from PBMCs. Researchers made TCR beta libraries by using iRepertoire HTBI primers and running Arm-PCR on CDR3 regions. In TCRdb, the multiplex PCR reads were re-called with MiXCR into one record per CDR3 protein. The sample includes about 340,000 distinct CDR3 sequences, 15% to 20% seen only once; the top ten take 29%. Sequenced here: peripheral blood mononuclear cells (PBMCs), sampled when the disease was refractory, from a patient treated with antithyroid drugs. The receptor source for this set is a female donor with Graves disease.

The chain employs TRBV5-1 and TRBJ2-3; 7 nucleotides align to TRBD2. This CDR3 comprises 16 residues. V lost 3 bases and J lost 8; bases outside the gene matches: 15. The germline CDR1 and CDR2 sequences are SGHRS and YFSETQ. The CDR3 is CASSSPGARESATQYF. CDR3 in DNA: TGCGCCAGCAGCTCCCCCGGGGCGCGGGAGTCAGCTACGCAGTATTTT.

This clonotype was counted at least ten times. The V gene is TRBV12-3 or TRBV12-4, the J gene TRBJ2-5; 8 positions agree with TRBD2. The CDR3 extends over 15 amino acids. The V gene end was trimmed by 3 bases and the J gene end by 5 bases; junction bases not matched to a gene: 8. CDR3 protein: CASSFLGGAEETQYF. The CDR3 DNA reads TGTGCCAGCAGTTTCCTCGGGGGGGCAGAGGAGACCCAGTACTTC.

The table lists this clonotype with many counts. The chain carries TRBV27 and TRBJ1-4, with D perhaps TRBD1 (5 bases). The CDR3 extends over 15 amino acids. Germline lookup yields CDR1 MNHEY and CDR2 SMNVEV (reference sequence). V was shortened by 6 bases and J by 2 bases, with 13 bases between the two germline ends. CDR3 loop: CASRFLRATNEKLFF. The CDR3 DNA follows: TGTGCCAGCAGATTCCTCAGGGCGACTAATGAAAAACTGTTTTTT.

The sample holds a few counts of this clonotype. The chain has TRBV28 and TRBJ2-3; 9 positions agree with TRBD2. Germline assignment: CDR1 MDHEN and CDR2 SYDVKM. CDR3 size: 20 residues. V lost 5 bases and J lost 0; bases outside the gene matches: 18. CDR3 sequence: CASSLVARASGKLSTDTQYF. The CDR3 DNA is TGTGCCAGCAGTCTGGTAGCCAGGGCTAGCGGGAAACTAAGCACAGATACGCAGTATTTT.

About this clonotype itself: A much bigger clone sits one base away, suggesting this may be a read error. The rearrangement uses TRBV2 and TRBJ2-7; D may be TRBD1 (6 bases). The germline CDR1 and CDR2 sequences are SNHLY and FYNNEI. This CDR3 comprises 15 residues. Trimming left V 3 bases short and J 3 bases short, with 15 bases between. The CDR3 is CASSDSRRGFYEQYF. The CDR3 DNA is TGTGCCAGCAGTGACAGTCGCAGGGGATTCTACGAGCAGTACTTC. The full variable domain, rest sourced from reference TRBV2 and TRBJ2-7, is EPEVTQTPSHQVTQMGQEVILRCVPISNHLYFYWYRQILGQKVEFLVSFYNNEISEKSEIFDDQFSVERPDGSNFTLKIRSTKLEDSAMYFCASSDSRRGFYEQYFGPGTRLTVT.

V gene TRBV29-1 combines with J gene TRBJ1-2; a possible D gene is TRBD1 (5 bases). The CDR3 consists of 10 residues. Trimming shortened V by 1 base and J by 8 bases, and 5 bases separated the two germline ends. The germline gives CDR1 SQVTM, CDR2 ANQGSEA. CDR3 region: CSVEGDGYTF. The CDR3 region has the DNA TGCAGCGTTGAAGGGGACGGCTACACCTTC.

This clonotype was picked up many times. The chain employs TRBV3-1 and TRBJ2-2; a possible D gene is TRBD1 (5 bases). This CDR3 is 14 amino acids long. The ends were cut back, 0 bases at V and 6 bases at J, with 8 bases in the middle. Per the germline V gene, CDR1 is LGHDT and CDR2 is YNNKEL (reference sequence). CDR3 protein: CASSQETVAGELFF. The CDR3 nucleotides read TGTGCCAGCAGCCAAGAGACAGTCGCCGGGGAGCTGTTTTTT.

This clonotype was detected ten times or more. The chain carries TRBV30 and TRBJ2-5, with TRBD1 matching over 9 bases. Germline-derived CDR1 and CDR2 are GTSNPN and SVGIG (reference sequence). This CDR3 is 15 amino acids long. The V gene end was trimmed by 5 bases and the J gene end by 5 bases; junction bases not matched to a gene: 12. This CDR3 is CAWDPTGTGTETQYF. Written as DNA, the CDR3 is TGTGCCTGGGACCCCACCGGGACAGGGACGGAGACCCAGTACTTC.

This clonotype has more than one count but fewer than ten. This chain joins TRBV19 and TRBJ2-2; the D gene could be TRBD1 or TRBD2 (5 bases each). CDR1 and CDR2 from the germline V gene are LNHDA and SQIVND (reference sequence). V was clipped by 3 bases and J by 4 bases, with 12 bases between them. The length of the CDR3 is 15 residues. The CDR3 reads CASSIWGRRTGELFF. CDR3 nucleotides: TGTGCCAGTAGTATCTGGGGACGTCGCACCGGGGAGCTGTTTTTT.

The rearrangement uses TRBV6-2 or TRBV6-3 and TRBJ1-5; D unclear. Germline V gene sequence: CDR1 MNHEY, CDR2 SVGEGT. The CDR3 is 15 residues long. Trimming left V 5 bases short and J 4 bases short, with 15 bases between. CDR3 protein: CASSERGQENQPQHF. DNA of the CDR3: TGTGCCAGCAGTGAAAGAGGTCAGGAGAATCAGCCCCAGCATTTT.

This clonotype was seen ten or more times. V is TRBV29-1 and J is TRBJ2-7; 9 bases agree with TRBD2. The CDR3 runs to 13 residues. J gave up 4 bases and V 5 bases, and 6 bases lay outside the gene matches. Germline-derived CDR1 and CDR2 are SQVTM and ANQGSEA. DNA of the CDR3: TGCAGCGTTCGCGGGAGGGCCTTATACGAGCAGTACTTC. This encodes CSVRGRALYEQYF.

Worth noting for this clonotype: The DNA is omitted, as the CDR3 cannot be located on it reliably, and the CDR3 follows TCRdb's listing. CDR3 sequence reads: CASSFARYEQYFGPGSYEQYF. The chain couples TRBV28 to TRBJ2-7; no check of the table's D call, TRBD1, against the DNA was made. Germline loops: CDR1 MDHEN, CDR2 SYDVKM. The CDR3 is 21 amino acids long, termini counted.

This clonotype was found a few times. This sequence joins TRBV12-3 or TRBV12-4 and TRBJ2-5, with D perhaps assigned TRBD1 or TRBD2 (5 bases each). This CDR3 has 14 amino acids. Trimming stripped 5 bases from V and 4 bases from J, with 14 bases between. The CDR3 DNA sequence: TGTGCCAGCAGTCCCTTGGGGGTATCAGAGACCCAGTACTTC. Amino acid sequence: CASSPLGVSETQYF.

The chain is built from TRBV6-2 or TRBV6-3 and TRBJ1-1; D is uncertain. CDR3 length equals 12 residues. The V gene's germline CDR1 is MNHEY and CDR2 SVGEGT. V lost 5 bases and J 7 bases, leaving 11 bases between the germline ends. In nucleotides, the CDR3 is TGTGCCAGCAGTGAATTACCTGATGAAGCTTTCTTT. As protein: CASSELPDEAFF.

This clonotype occurred a few times. V gene TRBV29-1 combines with J gene TRBJ2-5; D call uncertain. In germline, CDR1 is SQVTM, CDR2 ANQGSEA. V was cut by 4 bases and J by 1 base, with 10 bases left in between. The CDR3 spans 13 residues. CDR3 DNA sequence: TGCAGCGTTGCGGAACAGATCCAAGAGACCCAGTACTTC. Its protein is CSVAEQIQETQYF.

This clonotype was seen repeatedly, ten times or more. The CDR3 coding sequence is TGTGCCAGCAGTAAGACAGGGGGCGGGCGGGGCGAGCAGTACTTC. This translates into CASSKTGGGRGEQYF. The chain couples TRBV28 to TRBJ2-7, with 10 bases identical to TRBD1. The CDR3 sequence is 15 residues long. Per germline, CDR1 MDHEN and CDR2 SYDVKM. Trimming removed 5 bases from V and 6 bases from J; junction bases left unmatched: 10.

V and J are TRBV25-1 and TRBJ2-5, with a tentative D call TRBD2 (6 bases). There are 14 residues in the CDR3. Germline V gives CDR1 MGHDK, CDR2 SYGVNS. The ends were cut back, 3 bases at V and 5 bases at J, with 13 bases in the middle. The CDR3 bases are TGTGCCAGCAGTGAGACTAGGGACTTGGAGACCCAGTACTTC. The encoded protein is CASSETRDLETQYF.

This clonotype was seen ten or more times. The chain employs TRBV30 and TRBJ2-7, with TRBD1 as a possible D gene (6 bases). V lost 2 bases to trimming and J lost 3 bases, with 17 bases between them. Looked up from germline, CDR1 is GTSNPN and CDR2 is SVGIG (reference sequence). The CDR3 extends over 15 amino acids. CDR3 sequence: CAWSPSDRQFYEQYF. The CDR3 DNA reads as TGTGCCTGGAGTCCCTCTGACAGGCAGTTCTACGAGCAGTACTTC. The full variable domain, completed using reference TRBV30 and TRBJ2-7, is SQTIHQWPATLVQPVGSPLSLECTVEGTSNPNLYWYRQAAGRGLQLLFYSVGIGQISSEVPQNLSASRPQDRQFILSSKKLLLSDSGFYLCAWSPSDRQFYEQYFGPGTRLTVT.

This clonotype occurred many times. The rearrangement uses TRBV12-3 or TRBV12-4 and TRBJ2-6; 7 bases fit TRBD1. The CDR3 spans 15 residues. J gave up 0 bases and V 6 bases, and 2 bases lay outside the gene matches. The CDR3 is CASRDRNSGANVLTF. The CDR3 DNA reads TGTGCCAGCAGGGACAGGAACTCTGGGGCCAACGTCCTGACTTTC.

There are a few counts of this clonotype. The chain couples TRBV5-1 to TRBJ2-1; 11 bases map to TRBD2. CDR1 is SGHRS, CDR2 YFSETQ, per germline. The CDR3 is made up of 15 amino acids. V was pared by 4 bases and J by 8 bases, with 8 bases of the junction left unmatched. The CDR3 here is CASSKTSGVRDEQFF. Here the CDR3 DNA reads TGCGCCAGCAGCAAGACTAGCGGGGTTAGAGATGAGCAGTTCTTC. Combining the CDR3 with reference TRBV5-1 and TRBJ2-1 gives the whole variable domain KAGVTQTPRYLIKTRGQQVTLSCSPISGHRSVSWYQQTPGQGLQFLFEYFSETQRNKGNFPGRFSGRQFSNSRSEMNVSTLELGDSALYLCASSKTSGVRDEQFFGPGTRLTVL.

This clonotype appeared a few times. This chain uses TRBV19 with TRBJ1-1; no clear D. This CDR3 has 15 residues. Germline assignment: CDR1 LNHDA and CDR2 SQIVND (reference sequence). Trimming cost V 8 bases and J 5 bases, with 21 bases left between them. CDR3 in amino acids: CASYFIGRTRTEAFF. The CDR3 DNA reads as TGTGCCAGTTATTTTATAGGAAGAACAAGGACTGAAGCTTTCTTT.

This clonotype was counted once. Only one base separates this from a far larger clonotype, so it likely reflects a read error. DNA of the CDR3: TGTGCCAGCAGCTTATTTAGAACGGCCTACAAGCAGTACTTC. Encoded protein: CASSLFRTAYKQYF. V usage is TRBV11-2 and J usage is TRBJ2-7; D gene ambiguous. The CDR3 runs 14 residues. The germline V gene has CDR1 SGHAT and CDR2 FQNNGV.

The chain employs TRBV3-1 and TRBJ2-7; D gene uncertain. Trimming took off 0 bases at V and 2 bases at J, with 11 bases between the two ends. Germline CDR1 is LGHDT and CDR2 is YNNKEL (reference sequence). CDR3 length: 15 amino acids. This chain's CDR3 is CASSQDLSTPYEQYF. The CDR3 nucleotides are TGTGCCAGCAGCCAAGATCTATCCACCCCCTACGAGCAGTACTTC.